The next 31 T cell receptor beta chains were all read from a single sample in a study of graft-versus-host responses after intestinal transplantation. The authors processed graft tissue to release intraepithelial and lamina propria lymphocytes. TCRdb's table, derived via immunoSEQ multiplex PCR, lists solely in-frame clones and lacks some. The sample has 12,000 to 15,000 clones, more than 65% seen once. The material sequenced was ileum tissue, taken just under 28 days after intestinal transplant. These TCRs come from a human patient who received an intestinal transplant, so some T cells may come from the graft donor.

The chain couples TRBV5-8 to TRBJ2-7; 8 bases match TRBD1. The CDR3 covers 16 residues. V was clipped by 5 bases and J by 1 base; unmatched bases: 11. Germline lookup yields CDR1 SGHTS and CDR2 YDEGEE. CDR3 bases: TGTGCCAGCAGACGAAAAGGACAGGGTAGGTCCTACGAGCAGTACGTC. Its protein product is CASRRKGQGRSYEQYV.

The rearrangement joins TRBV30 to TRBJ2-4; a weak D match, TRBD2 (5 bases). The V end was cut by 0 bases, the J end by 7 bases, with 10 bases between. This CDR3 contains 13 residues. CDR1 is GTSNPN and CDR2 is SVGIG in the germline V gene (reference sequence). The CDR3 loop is CAWSVQGLNIQYF. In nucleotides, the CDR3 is TGTGCCTGGAGTGTACAAGGACTTAACATTCAGTACTTC. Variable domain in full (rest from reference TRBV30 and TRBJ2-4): SQTIHQWPATLVQPVGSPLSLECTVEGTSNPNLYWYRQAAGRGLQLLFYSVGIGQISSEVPQNLSASRPQDRQFILSSKKLLLSDSGFYLCAWSVQGLNIQYFGAGTRLSVL.

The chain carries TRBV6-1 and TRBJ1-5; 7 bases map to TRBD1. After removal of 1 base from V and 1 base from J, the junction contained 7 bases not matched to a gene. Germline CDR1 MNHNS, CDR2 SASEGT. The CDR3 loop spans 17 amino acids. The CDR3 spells CASSEEVGGGSNQPQHF. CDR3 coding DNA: TGTGCCAGCAGTGAAGAGGTAGGGGGCGGAAGCAATCAGCCCCAGCATTTT.

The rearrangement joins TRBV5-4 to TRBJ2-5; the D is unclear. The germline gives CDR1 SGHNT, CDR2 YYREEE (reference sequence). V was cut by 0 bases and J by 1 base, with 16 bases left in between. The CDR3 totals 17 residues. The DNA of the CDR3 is TGTGCCAGCAGCTTGGCCAACGCACGCGGTGGCCAAGAGACCCAGTACTTC. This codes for CASSLANARGGQETQYF.

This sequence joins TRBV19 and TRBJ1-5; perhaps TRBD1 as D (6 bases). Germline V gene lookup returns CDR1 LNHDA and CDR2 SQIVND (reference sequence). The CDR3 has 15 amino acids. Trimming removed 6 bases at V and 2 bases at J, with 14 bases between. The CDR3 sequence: CASSLGAGGNQPQHF. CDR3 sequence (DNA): TGTGCCAGTAGCCTGGGGGCTGGGGGCAATCAGCCCCAGCATTTT.

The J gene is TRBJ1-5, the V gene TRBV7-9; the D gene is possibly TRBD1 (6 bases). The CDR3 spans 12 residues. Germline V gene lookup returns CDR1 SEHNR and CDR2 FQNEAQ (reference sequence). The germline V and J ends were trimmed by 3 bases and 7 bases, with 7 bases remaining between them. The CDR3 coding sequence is TGTGCCAGCAGCTTGGGACAACAGCCCCAGCATTTT. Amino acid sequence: CASSLGQQPQHF.

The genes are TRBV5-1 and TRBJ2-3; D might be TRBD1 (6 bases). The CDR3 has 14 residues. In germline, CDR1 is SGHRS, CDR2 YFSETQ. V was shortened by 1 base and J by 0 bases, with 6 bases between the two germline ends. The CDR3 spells CASSLRGSTDTQYF. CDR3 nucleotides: TGCGCCAGCAGCTTGAGGGGGAGCACAGATACGCAGTATTTT. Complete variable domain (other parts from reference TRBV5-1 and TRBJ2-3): KAGVTQTPRYLIKTRGQQVTLSCSPISGHRSVSWYQQTPGQGLQFLFEYFSETQRNKGNFPGRFSGRQFSNSRSEMNVSTLELGDSALYLCASSLRGSTDTQYFGPGTRLTVL.

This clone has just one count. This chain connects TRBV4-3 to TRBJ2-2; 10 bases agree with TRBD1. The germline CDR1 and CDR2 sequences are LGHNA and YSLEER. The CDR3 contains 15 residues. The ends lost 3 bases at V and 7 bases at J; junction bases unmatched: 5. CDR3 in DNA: TGCGCCAGCAGCCAGGGGACAGGGGAAATCGGGGAGCTGTTTTTT. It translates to CASSQGTGEIGELFF.

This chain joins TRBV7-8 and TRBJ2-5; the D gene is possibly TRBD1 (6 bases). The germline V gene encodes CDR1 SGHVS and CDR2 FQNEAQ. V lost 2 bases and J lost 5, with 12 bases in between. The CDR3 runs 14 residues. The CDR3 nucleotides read TGTGCCAGCAGCTTAAATCCAGGGGCGGAGACCCAGTACTTC. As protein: CASSLNPGAETQYF.

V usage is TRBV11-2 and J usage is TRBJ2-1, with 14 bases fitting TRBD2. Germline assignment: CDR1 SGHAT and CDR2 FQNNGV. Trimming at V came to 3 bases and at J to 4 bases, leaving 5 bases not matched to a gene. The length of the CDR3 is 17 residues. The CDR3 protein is CASSLTRLAGGYNEQFF. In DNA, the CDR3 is TGTGCCAGCAGCTTGACCCGACTAGCGGGGGGGTACAATGAGCAGTTCTTC.

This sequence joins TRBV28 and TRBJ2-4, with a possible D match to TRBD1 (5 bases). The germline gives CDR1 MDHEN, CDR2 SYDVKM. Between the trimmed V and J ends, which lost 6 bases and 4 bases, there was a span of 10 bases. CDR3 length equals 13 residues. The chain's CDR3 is CASRGQGKNIQYF. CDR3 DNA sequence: TGTGCCAGCAGAGGGCAGGGTAAAAACATTCAGTACTTC.

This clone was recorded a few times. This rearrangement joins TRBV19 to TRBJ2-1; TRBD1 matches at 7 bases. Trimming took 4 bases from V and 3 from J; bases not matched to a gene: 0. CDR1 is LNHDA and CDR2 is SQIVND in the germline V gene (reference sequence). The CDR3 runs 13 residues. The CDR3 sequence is CASSRDSYNEQFF. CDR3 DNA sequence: TGTGCCAGTAGTAGGGACAGCTACAATGAGCAGTTCTTC.

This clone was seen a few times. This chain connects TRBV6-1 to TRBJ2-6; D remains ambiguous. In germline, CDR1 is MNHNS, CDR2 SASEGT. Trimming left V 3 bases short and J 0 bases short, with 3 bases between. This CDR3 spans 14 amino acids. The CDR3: CASSDGSGANVLTF. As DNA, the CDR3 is TGTGCCAGCAGTGACGGCTCTGGGGCCAACGTCCTGACTTTC.

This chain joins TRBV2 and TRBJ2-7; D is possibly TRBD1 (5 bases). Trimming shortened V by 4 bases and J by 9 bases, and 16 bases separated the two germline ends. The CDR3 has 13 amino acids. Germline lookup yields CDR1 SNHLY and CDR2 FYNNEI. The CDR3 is CASSVGRGGRQYV. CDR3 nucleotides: TGTGCCAGCAGTGTAGGTAGGGGTGGAAGGCAGTACGTC.

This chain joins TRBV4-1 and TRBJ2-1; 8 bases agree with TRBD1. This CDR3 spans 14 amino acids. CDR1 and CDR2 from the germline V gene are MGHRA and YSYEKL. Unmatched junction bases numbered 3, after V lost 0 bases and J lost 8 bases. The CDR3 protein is CASSQDQGAYEQFF. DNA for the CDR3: TGCGCCAGCAGCCAAGATCAGGGGGCCTATGAGCAGTTCTTC.

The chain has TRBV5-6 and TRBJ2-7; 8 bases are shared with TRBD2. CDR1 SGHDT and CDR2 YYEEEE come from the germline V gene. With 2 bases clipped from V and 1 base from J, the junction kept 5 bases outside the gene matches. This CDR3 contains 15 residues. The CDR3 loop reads CASSFGTSGSYEQYV. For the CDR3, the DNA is TGTGCCAGCAGCTTTGGCACTAGCGGATCCTACGAGCAGTACGTC.

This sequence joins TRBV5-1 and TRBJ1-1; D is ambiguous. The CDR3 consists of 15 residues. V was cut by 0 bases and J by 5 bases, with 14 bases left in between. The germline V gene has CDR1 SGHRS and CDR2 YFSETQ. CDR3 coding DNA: TGCGCCAGCAGCTTGGCTTCGGGGATGGGGACTGAAGCTTTCTTT. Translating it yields CASSLASGMGTEAFF.

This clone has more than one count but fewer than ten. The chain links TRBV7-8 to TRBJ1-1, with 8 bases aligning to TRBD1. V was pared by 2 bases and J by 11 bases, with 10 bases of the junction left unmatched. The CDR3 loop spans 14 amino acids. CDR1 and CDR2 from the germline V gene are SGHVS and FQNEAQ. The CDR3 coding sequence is TGTGCCAGCAGCTTACAGGGGGCAAGCGTGACTGCTTTCTTT. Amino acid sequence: CASSLQGASVTAFF.

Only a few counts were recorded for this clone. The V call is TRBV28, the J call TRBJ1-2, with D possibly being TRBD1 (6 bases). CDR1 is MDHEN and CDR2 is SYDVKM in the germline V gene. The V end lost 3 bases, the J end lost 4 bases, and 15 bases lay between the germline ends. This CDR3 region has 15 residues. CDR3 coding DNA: TGTGCCAGCAGTTTCCGGGACAAGGGCTTCTATGGCTACACCTTC. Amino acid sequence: CASSFRDKGFYGYTF.

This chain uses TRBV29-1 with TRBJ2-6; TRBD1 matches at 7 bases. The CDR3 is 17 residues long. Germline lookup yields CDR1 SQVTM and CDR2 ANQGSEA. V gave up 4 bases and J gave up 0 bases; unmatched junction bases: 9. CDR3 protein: CSVVVRDRSSGANVLTF. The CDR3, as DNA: TGCAGCGTTGTTGTTCGGGACAGAAGCTCTGGGGCCAACGTCCTGACTTTC.

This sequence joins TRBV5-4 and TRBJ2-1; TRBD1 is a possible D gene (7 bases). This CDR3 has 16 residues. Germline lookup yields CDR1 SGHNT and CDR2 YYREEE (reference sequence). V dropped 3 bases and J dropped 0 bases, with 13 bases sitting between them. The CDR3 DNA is TGTGCCAGCAGCTCCGGAGGGGGCCCCTCCTACAATGAGCAGTTCTTC. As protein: CASSSGGGPSYNEQFF.

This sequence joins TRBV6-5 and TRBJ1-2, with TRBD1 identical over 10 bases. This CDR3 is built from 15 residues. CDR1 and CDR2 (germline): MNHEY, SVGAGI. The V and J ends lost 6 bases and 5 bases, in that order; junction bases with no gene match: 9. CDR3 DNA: TGTGCCAGCAGGCCCGGGACAGGGGAGTGGTATGGCTACACCTTC. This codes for CASRPGTGEWYGYTF.

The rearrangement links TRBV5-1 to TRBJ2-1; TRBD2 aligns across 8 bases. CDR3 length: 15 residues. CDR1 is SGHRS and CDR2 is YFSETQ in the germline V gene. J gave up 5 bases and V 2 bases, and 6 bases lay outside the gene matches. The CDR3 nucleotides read TGCGCCAGCAGCTTCGGGGGGGCGGAAAACAATGAGCAGTTCTTC. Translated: CASSFGGAENNEQFF.

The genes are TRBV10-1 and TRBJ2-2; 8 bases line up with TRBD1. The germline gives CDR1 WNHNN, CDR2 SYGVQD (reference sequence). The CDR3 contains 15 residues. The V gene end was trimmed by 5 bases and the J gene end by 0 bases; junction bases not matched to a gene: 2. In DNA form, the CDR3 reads TGCGCCAGCAGTCCAGGGGGCGCGAACACCGGGGAGCTGTTTTTT. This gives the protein CASSPGGANTGELFF.

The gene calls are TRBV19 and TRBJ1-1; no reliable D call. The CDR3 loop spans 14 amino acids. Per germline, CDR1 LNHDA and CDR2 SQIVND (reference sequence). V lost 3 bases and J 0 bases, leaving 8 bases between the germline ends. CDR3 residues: CASSIYSMNTEAFF. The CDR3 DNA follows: TGTGCCAGTAGTATTTACAGCATGAACACTGAAGCTTTCTTT.

In nucleotides, the CDR3 is TGTGCCATCAGTGAGTCGCGGGGAGCGGCTAATTCACCCCTCCACTTT. Translation gives CAISESRGAANSPLHF. This chain connects TRBV10-3 to TRBJ1-6; D ambiguous. The CDR3 spans 16 residues. CDR1 ENHRY and CDR2 SYGVKD come from the germline V gene. The V end lost 0 bases, the J end lost 6 bases, and 12 bases lay between the germline ends.

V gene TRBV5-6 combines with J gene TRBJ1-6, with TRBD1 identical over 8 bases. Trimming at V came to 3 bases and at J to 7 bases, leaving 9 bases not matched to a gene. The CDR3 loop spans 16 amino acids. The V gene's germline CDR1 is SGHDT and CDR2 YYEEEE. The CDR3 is CASSSGTGFWNSPLHF. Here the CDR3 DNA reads TGTGCCAGCAGCTCCGGGACAGGATTTTGGAATTCACCCCTCCACTTT.

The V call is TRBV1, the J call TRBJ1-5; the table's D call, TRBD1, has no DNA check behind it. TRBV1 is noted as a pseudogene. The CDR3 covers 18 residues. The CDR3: CTSSQVADRGLGNQPQHF. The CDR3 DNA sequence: TGCACCAGCAGCCAAGTAGCAGACAGGGGGCTGGGCAATCAGCCCCAGCATTTT.

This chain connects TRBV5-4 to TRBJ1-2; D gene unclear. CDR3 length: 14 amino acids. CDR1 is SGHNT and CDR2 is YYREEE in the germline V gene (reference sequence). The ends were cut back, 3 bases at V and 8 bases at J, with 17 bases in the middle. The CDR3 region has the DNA TGTGCCAGCAGCTCCCCTGGTCGGCGGGGAGGCTACACCTTC. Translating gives CASSSPGRRGGYTF.

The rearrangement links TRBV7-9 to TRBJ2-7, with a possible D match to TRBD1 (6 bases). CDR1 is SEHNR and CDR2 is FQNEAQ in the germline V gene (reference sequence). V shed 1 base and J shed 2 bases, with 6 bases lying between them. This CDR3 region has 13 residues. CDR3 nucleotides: TGTGCCAGCAGCTTAGAGGGGGCCTACGAGCAGTACGTC. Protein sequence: CASSLEGAYEQYV.

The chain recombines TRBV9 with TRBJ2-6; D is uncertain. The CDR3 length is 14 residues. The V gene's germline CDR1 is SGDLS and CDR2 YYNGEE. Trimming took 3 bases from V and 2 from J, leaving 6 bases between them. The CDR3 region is CASSGSTGANVLTF. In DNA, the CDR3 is TGTGCCAGCAGCGGGAGTACTGGGGCCAACGTCCTGACTTTC. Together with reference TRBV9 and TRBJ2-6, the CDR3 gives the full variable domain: DSGVTQTPKHLITATGQRVTLRCSPRSGDLSVYWYQQSLDQGLQFLIQYYNGEERAKGNILERFSAQQFPDLHSELNLSSLELGDSALYFCASSGSTGANVLTFGAGSRLTVL.